This T cell receptor beta chain comes out of a study of cytomegalovirus exposure and HLA in healthy donors. A word on this clone: Its target is unknown.

A multiplex PCR was run with 60 Vbeta primers and 13 Jbeta primers. TCRdb's copy holds only in-frame clones and misses some; the assay was immunoSEQ multiplex PCR. The sample has 250,000 to 350,000 clones, roughly 89% seen once. The CDR3 loop spans 15 amino acids. Germline trimming cut 5 bases from V and 5 bases from J; bases unmatched to any gene: 7. The V gene's germline CDR1 is MRHNA and CDR2 SNTAGT. The study's findings and limits: Later on, a genetic analysis was performed. It linked a missense variant in DCLRE1C with V- and J-gene trimming of TCR beta.

The clonotype was recovered from a woman aged 18-29 years in good health and CMV-seronegative. The chain uses TRBV6-4 and TRBJ2-2; 8 bases line up with TRBD1. Sample: PBMCs. The CDR3 reads CASSSGYRGTGELFF. The CDR3 DNA reads TGTGCCAGCAGTTCGGGGTACAGGGGGACCGGGGAGCTGTTTTTT.